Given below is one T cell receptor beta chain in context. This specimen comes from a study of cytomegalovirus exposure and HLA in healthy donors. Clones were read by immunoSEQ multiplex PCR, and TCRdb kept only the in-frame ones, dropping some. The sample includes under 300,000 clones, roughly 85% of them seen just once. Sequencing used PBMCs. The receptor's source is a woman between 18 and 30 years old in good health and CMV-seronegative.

CDR3 coding DNA: TGTGCCAGCAGCTTAGCTGACAGGGTCACTGAAGCTTTCTTT. Translation gives CASSLADRVTEAFF. This chain links TRBV7-9 with TRBJ1-1, with 7 nucleotides matching TRBD1. The CDR3 contains 14 residues. After removal of 0 bases from V and 4 bases from J, the junction contained 2 bases not matched to a gene. Germline-derived CDR1 and CDR2 are SEHNR and FQNEAQ (reference sequence).